The source of this T cell receptor beta chain is a study of cytomegalovirus exposure and HLA in healthy donors. Overall study context: Roughly 179 million T cells yielded 100 million or so unique TCR beta sequences, as an earlier analysis found. The study, taken as a whole, reports: Some TCR beta chains (over 150 of them) were listed as cytomegalovirus-associated. Being productive about 87% or about 30% of the time was typical of most TCR beta V segments in an earlier analysis.

The ends lost 6 bases at V and 3 bases at J; junction bases unmatched: 4. Germline V CDR1 and CDR2: MNHNS, SASEGT. The CDR3 has 14 amino acids. Comment on this clone: What it binds is not known.

The primer mix had 60 Vbeta and 13 Jbeta primers. TCRdb's copy holds only in-frame clones and misses some; the assay was immunoSEQ multiplex PCR. The table records over 100,000 clones, just over 65% of them present only once. Donors sampled were nominally healthy, though unrecorded immune exposures were likely. The rearrangement joins TRBV6-1 to TRBJ2-3; 9 nucleotides agree with TRBD1. The receptor comes from a man younger than 35 in good health and CMV-seronegative. Input material: PBMCs. CDR3 amino acids: CASSPDRGTDTQYF. In nucleotides, the CDR3 is TGTGCCAGCAGCCCCGACAGGGGGACAGATACGCAGTATTTT.